A single TCR beta chain is shown here with its context. This clone turned up a few times. Its recognized antigen is unknown. No base qualities exist here, and no much larger clone lies one base off it. Library construction relied on the immunoSEQ multiplex PCR assay. For the multiplex PCR, a mixture combining 60 forward primers for TCR Vbeta segments and 13 reverse primers for TCR Jbeta segments was used. The CDR3 region of rearranged TCR beta genes was amplified from genomic DNA by a multiplex PCR assay. On the Illumina HiSeq System, the amplified TCR beta libraries were sequenced as 87-base-pair reads. Per the original workflow: Across the roughly 700 repertoires, a later analysis counted roughly 84 million unique TCR beta chains, approximately 10 million of which were shared by at least two donors. Raw reads were error-corrected and collapsed into unique sequences by a nearest-neighbor algorithm in which closely related sequences were merged to remove PCR and sequencing errors. CDR3 sequences were aligned to IMGT reference sequences to assign V, D and J gene segments. For a sequence to be retained, a match of at least six nucleotides was required to both a V gene segment and a J gene segment. Rearrangements were classified as productive when the CDR3 lacked stop codons and remained in frame with V and J, and all other rearrangements were classified as non-productive. CDR3 was defined according to IMGT convention as the region running from the second conserved V-encoded cysteine to the conserved J-encoded phenylalanine. The earlier analysis of about 560 of the donors excluded any sequence lacking an unambiguous match to a single V gene segment. In an earlier analysis of approximately 590 of the donors, a V segment was called functional when productive rearrangements were above 56.7%, and segregating when the standard deviation between donors exceeded 5%. A statistical classification framework was built for diagnosing cytomegalovirus status from the catalog of TCR beta chain sequences. A later analysis assigned V and J genes by comparing TCR nucleotide sequences with IMGT/GENE-DB human TR gene sequences. Using the TCRdist pipeline, a later analysis assigned CDR3 sequences along with most-parsimonious VDJ recombination scenarios. In a later analysis, each TCR beta chain was defined by its CDR3 amino acid sequence together with its V-gene family, and reads without a unique V-gene family were excluded. As a way to deal with suspected cross-contamination and a sequencing artifact, a later analysis dropped roughly 600 nucleotide sequences that were highly shared and had low generation probability. In a later analysis, a clonal expansion index was calculated for each public chain from normalized within-repertoire ranks of inferred template counts. A later analysis computed generation probabilities with a VDJ recombination model fitted to out-of-frame rearrangements, and checked the results against IGoR. A later analysis scored TCR-TCR, TCR-HLA and TCR-CMV co-occurrence with hypergeometric tests, applying a repertoire-size bias correction to TCR pairs. False discovery rates were estimated in a later analysis by permuting HLA or CMV assignments 20 times. A later analysis grouped co-occurring TCRs with DBSCAN, adding TCRdist sequence similarity when clustering within HLA-allele-positive subsets. Repertoires with fewer than 30,000 or more than 120,000 public chains, plus five repertoires with anomalous nucleotide sharing, were excluded from co-occurrence clustering. This immuneACCESS table, as held by TCRdb, lists in-frame sequences with V and J called but not all clones. Of the missing ones, under half trace to an unresolved V gene in checked studies; the others have no known cause. V, J and clone size derive from that table, while D and trimming were established from the DNA sequence. The sample data list about 130,000 clones, and about four fifths of these were observed just once. Around 5% of the sample lies in the top ten.

These data come from a study of cytomegalovirus exposure and HLA in healthy donors (dated by TCRdb to the late 2010s). Turning to the overall study: According to an earlier analysis of a few hundred of the donors, 150 million to 200 million T cells yielded roughly 110 million unique TCR beta sequences and approximately 300 Gb of sequence data. Across around 400 genotyped donors of the cohort, an average of about 240,000 unique TCR beta nucleotide sequences per donor were sequenced, and around 20% of those sequences were non-productive. The study used immunosequencing to profile the T cell repertoires of several hundred subjects and linked those repertoires to cytomegalovirus serostatus. The study aimed to test whether cataloging public T cell receptors could reveal signatures of past pathogen exposure. Genome-wide SNP genotypes for about three fifths of the roughly 670 donors were used in a later genetic analysis, which treated that subset as a discovery cohort. The later analysis used no new phenotypic data to find candidate immune exposures, relying instead on TCR beta sequences and their occurrence across donors. In an earlier analysis of 587 of the donors, high-throughput TCR beta sequencing was used to judge whether each TCR beta V gene segment behaved as functional or pseudogenic. High-throughput TCR immunosequencing, statistical association of individual TCRs with disease status, and machine learning were combined to predict cytomegalovirus infection status. Approximately 300 gigabases of sequencing data and around 85 million unique TCR sequences made up an early release that covered fewer than 650 HLA-typed donors. Roughly 5 DR-DQ haplotypes were handled as single units for association and clustering, since linkage in the cohort was strong. Of the approximately 370 genotyped donors, approximately 80% were placed in the genetic ancestry cluster associated with self-reported Caucasian donors. A separate validation cohort of more than 100 different subjects was used in addition to the roughly 700-subject first cohort. All discovery cohort repertoires had been generated on a single sequencing platform. To study patterns of TCR occurrence, a later analysis re-analyzed previously published TCR beta repertoires from just over 650 donors and added high-resolution HLA genotyping. Donor age, sex, ethnicity and CMV serostatus were compiled together with the repertoire data. The number of typed donors differed by locus: roughly 629-640 for A, B, C, DRB1 and DQB1; 500 to 550 for DQA1; around 580 for DPA1; and 400 to 480 for DPB1. Both class I and class II loci were covered by HLA typing, at four-digit resolution.

Points the paper makes about the study in general: A later analysis found that most CMV-associated TCR beta chains appeared HLA-restricted, with HLA associations seemingly driven largely by CMV exposure. In both the original and validation cohorts, the classifier was reported to diagnose cytomegalovirus status with high specificity and sensitivity. In a later genetic analysis, a missense DCLRE1C variant was associated with V-gene and J-gene trimming of TCR beta chains, and the association was replicated in an independent cohort. A total of about 150 TCR beta chains were listed by the study as associated with cytomegalovirus. In a later analysis, several top co-occurrence clusters were reported to appear linked to parvovirus B19, influenza, CMV and Epstein-Barr virus. For the cohort, immune exposure information was limited to CMV serostatus. Because HLA typing was unavailable for some donors at each locus, only the typed subset was used in association tests. Broadly in line with IMGT annotations, most TCR beta V segments showed up in productive rearrangements about 90% or about 30% of the time in an earlier analysis of around 550 of the donors. Some IMGT-functional V segments, including TRBV6-2 and TRBV6-3, could not be distinguished by the 87-base-pair reads and were therefore excluded. In a later analysis, HLA-associated TCR beta chains showed more clonal expansion and lower generation probabilities than non-associated chains that were equally common. In a later analysis, TCR association rates were found to vary across HLA loci, with the most associated TCRs seen for DRB1 alleles and the fewest for HLA-C alleles. Most TCR sequences were seen in very few donors, while some public TCRs were found in many individuals. Because counts were too low, seventeen rarely observed V segments, including chromosome 9 orphons, were excluded from the earlier analysis of a few hundred of the donors. According to a later genetic analysis, donors in an Asian-associated ancestry cluster had fewer N-insertions in productive TCRs than the approximately 650-donor mean. The authors suggested that the approach could potentially be extended to other disease states and immunological phenotypes. In this cohort, only TCR beta chains were sequenced, and detectable features were limited by the absence of alpha or paired-chain data. Specific HLA alleles were associated with 16,951 TCR beta sequences at a false discovery rate of 0.05 in a later analysis. Roughly uniform sequencing depth across donors was assumed in presence/absence analyses, although this assumption may not hold. A few of the identified cytomegalovirus-associated TCR beta chains were confirmed in vitro to be specific for cytomegalovirus antigens. A cluster of highly shared sequence variants was judged likely to represent a technical artifact of the sequencing pipeline. Strong co-occurrence of HLA alleles, especially DR and DQ, made assigning TCR associations to individual alleles difficult. Correlated functional status among segregating V segments might be attributable to linkage disequilibrium, but an unknown experimental factor could not be ruled out. A further reported finding was that TCR beta sequences accurately predicted the HLA-A and HLA-B alleles for most subjects in the first cohort.

The CDR3 goes from the cysteine to the phenylalanine over 15 residues. Only the CDR3 region is kept as DNA, spanning 45 bases read in frame from base 1. The V end gives up 6 bases and the J end 2 bases, leaving 5 bases in the junction not matched to a gene. The germline V gene (reference sequence) gives CDR1 as WNHNN and CDR2 as SYGVQD. The cohort was made up of 666 healthy bone marrow donors. At the time of sampling, every cohort member was nominally healthy, though immune exposures that went unrecorded were likely present. CMV serostatus was positive for about 270 and negative for about half of the roughly 670 cohort members, and was not recorded for this donor. A peripheral blood sample was provided by each donor, and peripheral blood mononuclear cells were used for TCR beta sequencing. Genomic DNA extraction from the blood cell samples was performed with the Qiagen DNeasy Blood Extraction Kit.

The sequencing sample was made of PBMCs. The receptor comes from a man under 40 in good health. Recombination connected TRBV10-1 to TRBJ2-3, and 10 bases in between align with TRBD1. The CDR3 sequence is CASSHGTGDTDTQYF. DNA sequence: TGCGCCAGCAGCCACGGGACAGGGGACACAGATACGCAGTATTTT.